Sequencing of this T cell receptor (beta chain) was carried out in a study of cytomegalovirus exposure and HLA in healthy donors. Findings and caveats of the study: Sequencing likely generated an artifact that appeared as a cluster of highly shared sequence variants. Common viral pathogens seemed to be connected with several of the most significant clusters, according to a later analysis. Further analysis, carried out later, found HLA-associated TCR beta chains more clonally expanded than equally common other chains.

The CDR3 extends over 16 amino acids. Trimming took 4 bases from V and 5 from J, leaving 21 bases between them. The germline V gene encodes CDR1 SGHNT and CDR2 YYREEE (reference sequence). PCR used 60 Vbeta primers and 13 Jbeta primers. The repertoire was sequenced with immunoSEQ multiplex PCR; TCRdb's copy has only in-frame clones and lacks some. Among about 210,000 clones listed, about 80% were seen once. With regard to this clone: Its antigen is currently unknown.

Among the donors, all were healthy bone marrow donors. V gene TRBV5-4 combines with J gene TRBJ2-5; D might be TRBD1 (6 bases). Sequenced: PBMCs. The sequence was collected from a male donor in good health and CMV-seronegative. The CDR3 region has the DNA TGTGCCAGCAGCCCCAAACCCCAGGGGAACGTCGAGACCCAGTACTTC. Its translation is CASSPKPQGNVETQYF.